The rows below give T cell receptor beta chains drawn from one sample of a study of CD8 T cells in Susac syndrome. TCRdb fed the immunoSEQ multiplex PCR reads into MiXCR, producing one record per CDR3 protein. The data show 100,000 to 150,000 distinct CDR3 sequences, 80% seen once. Sequencing was performed on CD8+ T cells from PBMCs. The receptors come from a human donor with multiple sclerosis. Both conserved end residues are part of each CDR3. Each record gives: D gene, clone size, V gene, J gene, CDR3 DNA, CDR3 protein. A D gene is named only where the DNA matches it firmly. Not all rows give a size; the values are once, few, many and, for expanded clones, a class.

NA	NA	TRBV2	TRBJ1-1	TGTGCCAGCAGTGAACCCAGGGGTATCTCTGAAGCTTTCTTT	CASSEPRGISEAFF
NA	few	TRBV28	TRBJ2-1	TGTGCCAGCAGTTTTTCCGGCAGGGACCCCTACAATGAGCAGTTCTTC	CASSFSGRDPYNEQFF
NA	NA	TRBV5-6	TRBJ1-1	TGTGCCAGCAGCTTGGGGAGGGGGGCGCCCACTGAAGCTTTCTTT	CASSLGRGAPTEAFF
NA	NA	TRBV5-1	TRBJ1-3	TGCGCCAGCAGCTGGGGGTCATCCGGAAACACCATATATTTT	CASSWGSSGNTIYF
NA	NA	TRBV18	TRBJ2-2	TGTGCCAGCTCACCGACGGGTACGAACACCGGGGAGCTGTTTTTT	CASSPTGTNTGELFF
TRBD1	NA	TRBV12-3/TRBV12-4	TRBJ2-2	TGTGCCAGCAGTTTGTTCGACCCAAGACAGGGGGCGGCCGGGGAGCTGTTTTTT	CASSLFDPRQGAAGELFF
TRBD1	NA	TRBV18	TRBJ1-2	TGTGCCAGCTCACCGGAAAGGCAGGGGGATAGGAATGGCTACACCTTC	CASSPERQGDRNGYTF
TRBD2	once	TRBV27	TRBJ2-1	TGTGCCAGCAGTTTTCGACTAGCCCGGGTCGATGAGCAGTTCTTC	CASSFRLARVDEQFF
NA	NA	TRBV19	TRBJ1-5	TGTGCCAGTAGTATAGGAGTTGGGCTCGGGAGCAATCAGCCCCAGCATTTT	CASSIGVGLGSNQPQHF
NA	NA	TRBV12-3/TRBV12-4	TRBJ2-2	TGTGCCAGCAGTTCCCGGGAGCTGTTTTTT	CASSSRELFF
NA	NA	TRBV3-1	TRBJ1-4	TGTGCCAGCAGCCAAGAAGGGGCGAAACAGAGAGCCACCCAACTGTTTTTT	CASSQEGAKQRATQLFF
NA	NA	TRBV10-3	TRBJ1-3	TGTGCCATCCTTGACGGTGACTCTGGAAACACCATATATTTT	CAILDGDSGNTIYF
TRBD2	NA	TRBV11-2	TRBJ2-3	TGTGCCAGCAGCGGATACGGGGGGGGCTCACGAACAGATACGCAGTATTTT	CASSGYGGGSRTDTQYF
NA	NA	TRBV4-2	TRBJ2-6	TGTGCCAGCAGCCAAGATTCGCTGGTCCGCGGGCAGAAGACTGGGGCCAACGTCCTGACTTTC	CASSQDSLVRGQKTGANVLTF
NA	NA	TRBV19	TRBJ1-1	TGTGCCTCCTCGAGGGGCAGCCACACTGAAGCTTTCTTT	CASSRGSHTEAFF
TRBD1	NA	TRBV19	TRBJ1-2	TGTGCCAGTAGTCTAACAGGGGGCGCGAAGGGCTACACCTTC	CASSLTGGAKGYTF
NA	NA	TRBV27	TRBJ2-7	TGTGCCAGCAGTTTTTGGGGGGCATCCTACGAGCAGTACTTC	CASSFWGASYEQYF
NA	NA	TRBV6-5	TRBJ2-2	TGTGCCAGCAGCTATGAAATGCATAGGCGGTTACGGCCAGGGAACACCGGGGAGCTGTTTTTT	CASSYEMHRRLRPGNTGELFF
TRBD1	NA	TRBV5-8	TRBJ1-3	TGTGCCAGCAGCGAAGGGACAGCCACCTCTGGAAACACCATATATTTT	CASSEGTATSGNTIYF
TRBD2	few	TRBV28	TRBJ2-7	TGTGCCAGCAGGGGGACTAGCGGGGGTAAGGGGTACGAGCAGTACTTC	CASRGTSGGKGYEQYF
NA	NA	TRBV10-2	TRBJ1-3	TGCGCCAGCAGTGAGTCGAGGACTGGAAATACCATATATTTT	CASSESRTGNTIYF
NA	NA	TRBV10-3	TRBJ1-3	TGTGCCATCAGAGGGACTTCGGGAAACACCATATATTTT	CAIRGTSGNTIYF
TRBD2	NA	TRBV7-9	TRBJ2-2	TGTGCCAGCAGCCCAAGAGGACTAGCGGACCTGAACACCGGGGAGCTGTTTTTT	CASSPRGLADLNTGELFF
TRBD2	NA	TRBV7-6	TRBJ2-3	TGTGCCAGCAGCTTGGACGCGCCTAGCGGGAGGGCCGAGACAGATACGCAGTATTTT	CASSLDAPSGRAETDTQYF
NA	NA	TRBV4-1	TRBJ1-5	TGCGCCAGCAGCCAAGGGCAATGGGGCAATCAGCCCCAGCATTTT	CASSQGQWGNQPQHF
NA	NA	TRBV19	TRBJ1-2	TGTGCCAGTAGTACGCCTGCGCGAGGGGGGGACTATGGCTACACCTTC	CASSTPARGGDYGYTF
NA	NA	TRBV12-3/TRBV12-4	TRBJ2-3	TGTGCCAGCAGTTCGTACACCCCGACAGATACGCAGTATTTT	CASSSYTPTDTQYF
NA	NA	TRBV4-1	TRBJ1-2	TGCGCCAGCAGCCAAGTGGACAGTCTGGGGGACTATGGCTACACCTTC	CASSQVDSLGDYGYTF
TRBD2	NA	TRBV7-2	TRBJ2-1	TGTGCCAGCAGCCTGGGACTATCGCCTTACAATGAGCAGTTCTTC	CASSLGLSPYNEQFF
TRBD1	NA	TRBV5-6	TRBJ1-2	TGTGCCAGCAGCTTGGATGGGACAGGGGAATACCACCTTTATGGCTACACCTTC	CASSLDGTGEYHLYGYTF
NA	NA	TRBV4-1	TRBJ2-7	TGCGCCAGCAGCTTAGGGAGAGCTCAAACCTACGAGCAGTACTTC	CASSLGRAQTYEQYF
NA	NA	TRBV19	TRBJ2-2	TGTGCCAGTATGGCCCCATTGACCGGGGAGCTGTTTTTT	CASMAPLTGELFF
TRBD1	NA	TRBV2	TRBJ2-7	TGTGCCAGCAGTGGATGGGACAGGGCATTCGAGCAGTACTTC	CASSGWDRAFEQYF
TRBD2	once	TRBV4-1	TRBJ2-1	TGCGCCAGCAGCTGGGGCGGGGGGCACAATGAGCAGTTCTTC	CASSWGGGHNEQFF
NA	NA	TRBV4-1	TRBJ1-2	TGCGCCAGCAGCCAAGTCCCCCCAGGGCCACGCACTTATGGCTACACCTTC	CASSQVPPGPRTYGYTF
TRBD2	NA	TRBV5-6	TRBJ2-7	TGTGCCAGCAGCGTCGGACTAGCGGATTCCTCGTTCGAGCAGTACTTC	CASSVGLADSSFEQYF
TRBD1	few	TRBV2	TRBJ2-5	TGTGCCAGCAGTGAATATCGAGCGAAGGGGGCAGAGACCCAGTACTTC	CASSEYRAKGAETQYF
NA	once	TRBV12-3/TRBV12-4	TRBJ2-1	TGTGCCAGCGGGGAGATGAGCTCCTACAATGAGCAGTTCTTC	CASGEMSSYNEQFF